This entry describes one T cell receptor beta chain. The sample originates from a study of blood T cell repertoires in COVID-19. Study overall: Acute and convalescent COVID-19 samples came from the United States, Italy and Spain. T cells, B-cell-depleted T cells, or PBMCs supplied cDNA or gDNA.

As processed by the authors: Reference gene primers were amplified, and this amplification served to estimate nucleated cell counts. The assay was immunoSEQ multiplex PCR, and TCRdb's table has in-frame clones only and misses some. D and trimming were read from the DNA, whereas the V and J calls and clone size are those reported in that table. The sample yields around 130,000 clones, roughly three quarters seen once. The CDR3 is 15 residues long. Germline V gene sequence: CDR1 MNHEY, CDR2 SVGAGI. V was shortened by 6 bases and J by 1 base, with 15 bases between the two germline ends. The TCR sequence derives from a human donor in a cohort sampled during active COVID-19. V and J are TRBV6-5 and TRBJ1-1; TRBD1 might be the D (5 bases). The specimen was peripheral blood. The CDR3 nucleotides read TGTGCCAGCAGGAGGGGACTCCTGGAGAACACTGAAGCTTTCTTT. Translating it yields CASRRGLLENTEAFF.